This T cell receptor (beta chain) was identified in a study of tumor-infiltrating lymphocytes in glioblastoma multiforme. Notes on the study in general: No surface-marker sorting into functional T cell subtypes was done.

Multiple V-beta primers and a C-beta primer amplified TCRB from RNA. A C-beta primer primed TCRB cDNA from 0.4 to 0.55 ug RNA. No unique molecular identifiers were described for these TCRB libraries. Via MiXCR, TCRdb re-called the multiplex PCR reads, giving one row per CDR3 protein. In the table there are 30,000 or so distinct CDR3 sequences, 50% to 75% of which are singletons. The V gene's germline CDR1 is SGHTS and CDR2 YDEGEE. This CDR3 region has 19 residues. Points on this clonotype: The antigen remains unidentified. Its ends do not fully match the called genes, so a read error is possible.

The sequence was collected from a male donor with glioblastoma. The chain combines TRBV5-8 with TRBJ2-2, with 10 bases matching TRBD1. The sequenced material came from brain tumor tissue. The CDR3 is CGSRKGIRSGQGFTGKLFF. The CDR3 DNA reads as TGTGGCAGCAGAAAAGGCATCCGCTCGGGACAGGGGTTTACCGGGAAGCTGTTTTTT.